These 27 T cell receptor beta chains share one sample of origin, sequenced in a study of Graves' ophthalmopathy and Graves' hyperthyroidism. Investigators amplified TCR beta CDR3 regions from RNA transcripts. HTBI-primed first-round RT-PCR preceded second-round multiplex PCR. TCRdb redid the calling of the multiplex PCR reads with MiXCR, one entry per CDR3 protein. The sample has 350,000 to 450,000 distinct CDR3 sequences, 20% to 25% seen once. Sequencing input: peripheral blood. The receptors shown here come from a woman aged 18-35 years with stable Graves' hyperthyroidism.

This clonotype was seen repeatedly, ten times or more. The rearrangement joins TRBV18 to TRBJ2-5, with D possibly matching TRBD2 (6 bases). V dropped 3 bases and J dropped 4 bases, with 9 bases sitting between them. This CDR3 contains 13 residues. From germline, CDR1 is KGHSH and CDR2 LQKENI. CDR3 bases: TGTGCCAGCTCACCCGGGACTCGAGAGACCCAGTACTTC. Its protein is CASSPGTRETQYF.

The CDR3 protein is CSASEDSPNYGYTF. CDR3 nucleotide sequence: TGCAGTGCTAGTGAGGACAGCCCTAACTATGGCTACACCTTC. The chain recombines TRBV20-1 with TRBJ1-2; tentative D call: TRBD1 (6 bases). Germline CDR1 and CDR2: DFQATT and SNEGSKA (reference sequence). The V end lost 3 bases, the J end lost 0 bases, and 11 bases lay between the germline ends. The CDR3 extends over 14 amino acids.

This clonotype was seen repeatedly, ten times or more. The chain recombines TRBV4-1 with TRBJ2-6; 9 bases fit TRBD2. J gave up 2 bases and V 5 bases, and 1 base lay outside the gene matches. CDR3 size: 15 residues. Per the germline V gene, CDR1 is MGHRA and CDR2 is YSYEKL. The CDR3 coding sequence is TGCGCCAGCAGCGGCGGGAGGGCTGGGGCCAACGTCCTGACTTTC. Translation: CASSGGRAGANVLTF.

In its sample, this clonotype was seen a few times. The genes are TRBV7-2 and TRBJ2-4; 10 positions agree with TRBD2. The V gene end was trimmed by 4 bases and the J gene end by 4 bases; junction bases not matched to a gene: 10. Germline values: CDR1 SGHTA, CDR2 FQGNSA. This CDR3 has 17 amino acids. The CDR3 protein is CASSSTLAGGLKNIQYF. CDR3 DNA sequence: TGTGCCAGCAGCTCCACTTTAGCGGGAGGCTTAAAAAACATTCAGTACTTC.

This clonotype turned up a few times. This chain connects TRBV20-1 to TRBJ2-5, with a tentative D call TRBD1 (5 bases). The germline V gene has CDR1 DFQATT and CDR2 SNEGSKA (reference sequence). CDR3 length: 13 residues. The germline V and J ends were trimmed by 5 bases and 3 bases, with 13 bases remaining between them. DNA of the CDR3: TGCAGTGCTCAGGGATGGGGAAAAGAGACCCAGTACTTC. Protein: CSAQGWGKETQYF.

The V and J genes are TRBV7-2 and TRBJ2-5; 13 nucleotides line up with TRBD2. Trimming at V came to 1 base and at J to 5 bases, leaving 4 bases not matched to a gene. Germline V gene sequence: CDR1 SGHTA, CDR2 FQGNSA. The CDR3 extends over 16 amino acids. Here the CDR3 reads CASSLVGLAGWETQYF. In DNA form, the CDR3 reads TGTGCCAGCAGCTTAGTGGGACTAGCGGGATGGGAGACCCAGTACTTC.

This clonotype was picked up many times. The chain carries TRBV20-1 and TRBJ2-7; D is ambiguous. Germline V gene sequence: CDR1 DFQATT, CDR2 SNEGSKA (reference sequence). The CDR3 consists of 12 residues. Trimming took off 3 bases at V and 5 bases at J, with 11 bases between the two ends. The CDR3 loop is CSASPVRHEQYF. The DNA of the CDR3 is TGCAGTGCTAGTCCGGTACGGCACGAGCAGTACTTC.

This clonotype has only one observation. One end of the junction is discordant with germline, which a read error may explain. The chain is built from TRBV7-3 and TRBJ1-1; D unresolved. The CDR3 contains 13 residues. CDR1 and CDR2 from the germline V gene are SGHTA and FQGTGA. The CDR3 loop reads CAGSLTGDTEAFF. The CDR3 nucleotides read TGTGCCGGCAGCTTAACCGGGGACACTGAAGCTTTCTTT.

This clonotype has just one count. The chain uses TRBV2 and TRBJ1-5; 7 bases fit TRBD1. The germline CDR1 and CDR2 sequences are SNHLY and FYNNEI. The CDR3 extends over 17 amino acids. Trimming at V came to 7 bases and at J to 5 bases, leaving 17 bases not matched to a gene. The CDR3 DNA reads TGTGCCAGCAATCAATTCGGTTTAGGGGGCGCGGATCAGCCCCAGCATTTT. Encoded protein: CASNQFGLGGADQPQHF.

This clonotype has ten or more counts. The gene calls are TRBV7-2 and TRBJ2-7; D remains ambiguous. The germline gives CDR1 SGHTA, CDR2 FQGNSA. V was clipped by 5 bases and J by 3 bases, with 14 bases between them. The CDR3 spans 14 residues. The CDR3 bases are TGTGCCAGCAGCCCACTTCGGACGCTCTACGAGCAGTACTTC. Protein: CASSPLRTLYEQYF.

This clonotype was seen ten or more times. This chain joins TRBV12-3 or TRBV12-4 and TRBJ2-5; D gene ambiguous. V shed 3 bases and J shed 6 bases, with 5 bases lying between them. The CDR3 covers 11 residues. This CDR3 is CASSFGKTQYF. The CDR3 region has the DNA TGTGCCAGCAGTTTCGGAAAGACCCAGTACTTC.

This clonotype was seen repeatedly, ten times or more. The chain is built from TRBV6-1 and TRBJ1-1, with D unresolved. Germline V lookup: CDR1 MNHNS, CDR2 SASEGT. CDR3 length equals 16 residues. V lost 5 bases and J lost 6, with 22 bases in between. The CDR3 DNA is TGTGCCAGCAGTAGAGACGGAAAAAGAAGGAATCCTGAAGCTTTCTTT. It translates to CASSRDGKRRNPEAFF.

This clonotype was observed at least ten times. The chain is built from TRBV7-8 and TRBJ1-2; D uncertain. Trimming took off 5 bases at V and 3 bases at J, with 13 bases between the two ends. Germline-derived CDR1 and CDR2 are SGHVS and FQNEAQ. The CDR3 runs 14 residues. CDR3 region: CASSRQMADYGYTF. Here the CDR3 DNA reads TGTGCCAGCAGCAGACAAATGGCGGACTATGGCTACACCTTC. The full variable domain, rest sourced from reference TRBV7-8 and TRBJ1-2, is GAGVSQSPRYKVAKRGQDVALRCDPISGHVSLFWYQQALGQGPEFLTYFQNEAQLDKSGLPSDRFFAERPEGSVSTLKIQRTQQEDSAVYLCASSRQMADYGYTFGSGTRLTVV.

Turning to this clonotype: One end of the junction is discordant with germline, which a read error may explain. The chain recombines TRBV2 with TRBJ1-5; 9 nucleotides match TRBD1. Germline assignment: CDR1 SNHLY and CDR2 FYNNEI. CDR3 size: 15 residues. CDR3 nucleotides: TGTGCCATCAGTAGGGACAGGGCTGAGTATCAGCCCCAGCATTTT. Its protein is CAISRDRAEYQPQHF.

The chain links TRBV6-1 to TRBJ2-2, with D uncertain. V dropped 6 bases and J dropped 7 bases, with 9 bases sitting between them. This CDR3 comprises 12 residues. Germline loops: CDR1 MNHNS, CDR2 SASEGT. In nucleotides, the CDR3 is TGTGCCAGCAGGGGCGAGGTCGGGGAGCTGTTTTTT. This sequence encodes CASRGEVGELFF.

The chain has TRBV6-2 or TRBV6-3 and TRBJ1-1; TRBD1 matches at 8 bases. V gave up 5 bases and J gave up 0 bases; unmatched junction bases: 8. The CDR3 is 16 residues long. CDR1 MNHEY and CDR2 SVGEGT come from the germline V gene. The CDR3 nucleotides read TGTGCCAGCAGTCCTCATTCAGGGGGCGTGAACACTGAAGCTTTCTTT. This sequence encodes CASSPHSGGVNTEAFF.

This clonotype was seen repeatedly, ten times or more. The chain has TRBV12-3 or TRBV12-4 and TRBJ1-2; the match to TRBD1 covers 7 bases. The CDR3 contains 15 residues. V lost 1 base to trimming and J lost 4 bases; unmatched junction nucleotides: 6. CDR3 sequence reads: CASSLGGGGIYGYTF. CDR3 DNA: TGTGCCAGCAGTTTAGGGGGAGGGGGCATCTATGGCTACACCTTC.

This clonotype has at least ten counts. CDR3 coding DNA: TGTGCCAGCAGCACCCGACTGGACAGCATGAACACTGAAGCTTTCTTT. The encoded protein is CASSTRLDSMNTEAFF. The rearrangement uses TRBV7-8 and TRBJ1-1; perhaps TRBD1 as D (6 bases). This CDR3 is built from 16 residues. Germline V lookup: CDR1 SGHVS, CDR2 FQNEAQ. V was shortened by 5 bases and J by 0 bases, with 16 bases between the two germline ends.

This clonotype was observed many times. The chain links TRBV28 to TRBJ1-5, with D possibly TRBD1 on 5 matching bases. V gave up 6 bases and J gave up 9 bases, with 12 bases separating them. The CDR3 spans 12 residues. The germline V gene encodes CDR1 MDHEN and CDR2 SYDVKM. The CDR3 here is CASSMWGGPQHF. DNA of the CDR3: TGTGCCAGCAGCATGTGGGGGGGGCCCCAGCATTTT.

Comment on this clonotype: Mismatch with germline at one junction end may stem from a read error. The chain has TRBV5-1 and TRBJ2-2, with TRBD1 matching over 8 bases. Germline values: CDR1 SGHRS, CDR2 YFSETQ. The CDR3 runs to 16 residues. The CDR3 spells CASSPGQGVNTGELWF. The CDR3 region has the DNA TGCGCCAGCAGCCCCGGACAGGGTGTCAACACCGGGGAGCTGTGGTTT.

In this sample, this clonotype turned up many times. This CDR3 reads CASSLEIKREWTEAFF. DNA for the CDR3: TGTGCCAGCAGCTTAGAGATCAAGAGGGAATGGACTGAAGCTTTCTTT. The chain couples TRBV7-4 to TRBJ1-1; no clear D. V was clipped by 1 base and J by 5 bases, with 17 bases between them. Looked up from germline, CDR1 is SGHVT and CDR2 is SQSDAQ. This CDR3 comprises 16 residues.

This sequence joins TRBV20-1 and TRBJ1-2; D gene unclear. This CDR3 contains 13 residues. CDR1 is DFQATT, CDR2 SNEGSKA, per germline (reference sequence). V was pared by 6 bases and J by 4 bases, with 15 bases between. The CDR3 bases are TGCAGTGCCCAAACCGGGAGCGGCTATGGCTACACCTTC. It encodes CSAQTGSGYGYTF.

Regarding this clonotype: Relative to the germline gene, one junction end is altered; a read error may explain this. The rearrangement uses TRBV7-6 and TRBJ2-2, with 12 bases lining up with TRBD2. Per germline, CDR1 SGHVS and CDR2 FNYEAQ. The CDR3 covers 16 residues. CDR3 in DNA: TGTGCCAGCAGCCGGACTAGCGGGACGAACACCGGGGAGCTGTGTTTT. Protein sequence: CASSRTSGTNTGELCF.

This clonotype was counted many times. The chain uses TRBV3-1 and TRBJ2-7; the D gene is possibly TRBD2 (5 bases). V was cut by 5 bases and J by 5 bases, with 19 bases left in between. The germline V gene has CDR1 LGHDT and CDR2 YNNKEL (reference sequence). This CDR3 is built from 15 residues. CDR3 bases: TGTGCCAGCAGCGCAGACCTAGCTAGCAGGCACGAGCAGTACTTC. It yields the protein CASSADLASRHEQYF.

This clonotype appeared a few times. The chain uses TRBV30 and TRBJ1-6; D possibly corresponds to TRBD1 (6 bases). Germline CDR1 is GTSNPN and CDR2 is SVGIG (reference sequence). This CDR3 is 16 amino acids long. The ends were cut back, 1 base at V and 7 bases at J, with 17 bases in the middle. The CDR3 loop is CAWSAGAGGLNSPLHF. The CDR3 DNA reads as TGTGCCTGGAGTGCAGGGGCGGGGGGCCTGAATTCACCCCTCCACTTT. The whole variable domain, remainder taken from reference TRBV30 and TRBJ1-6, is SQTIHQWPATLVQPVGSPLSLECTVEGTSNPNLYWYRQAAGRGLQLLFYSVGIGQISSEVPQNLSASRPQDRQFILSSKKLLLSDSGFYLCAWSAGAGGLNSPLHFGNGTRLTVT.

This clonotype was counted many times. The gene calls are TRBV11-2 and TRBJ1-1; D is undetermined. This CDR3 contains 15 residues. V was trimmed by 0 bases and J by 4 bases, leaving 12 bases between them. Germline CDR1 is SGHAT and CDR2 is FQNNGV. Here the CDR3 reads CASSLDHGRSTEAFF. Here the CDR3 DNA reads TGTGCCAGCAGCTTAGATCATGGGCGGAGCACTGAAGCTTTCTTT.

The J gene is TRBJ2-7, the V gene TRBV27; 7 bases are shared with TRBD1. Germline lookup yields CDR1 MNHEY and CDR2 SMNVEV (reference sequence). The CDR3 is 14 amino acids. V gave up 5 bases and J gave up 3 bases; unmatched junction bases: 7. CDR3 sequence reads: CASSPYRQGYEQYF. CDR3 coding DNA: TGTGCCAGCAGTCCCTACCGACAGGGCTACGAGCAGTACTTC.